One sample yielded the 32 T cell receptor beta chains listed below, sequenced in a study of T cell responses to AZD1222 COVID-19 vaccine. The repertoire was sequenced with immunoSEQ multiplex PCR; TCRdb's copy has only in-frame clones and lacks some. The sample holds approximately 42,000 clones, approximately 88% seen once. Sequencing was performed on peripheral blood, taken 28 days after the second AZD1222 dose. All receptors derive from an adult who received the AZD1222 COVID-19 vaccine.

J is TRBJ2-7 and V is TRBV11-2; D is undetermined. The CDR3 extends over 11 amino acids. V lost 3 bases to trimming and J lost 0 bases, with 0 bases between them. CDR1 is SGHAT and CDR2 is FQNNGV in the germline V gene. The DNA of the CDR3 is TGTGCCAGCAGCTTCTCCTACGAGCAGTACTTC. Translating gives CASSFSYEQYF.

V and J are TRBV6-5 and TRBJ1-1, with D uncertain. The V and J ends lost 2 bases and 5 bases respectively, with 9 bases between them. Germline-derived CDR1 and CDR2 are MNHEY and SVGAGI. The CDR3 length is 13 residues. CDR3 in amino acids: CASSYAVGTEAFF. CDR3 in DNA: TGTGCCAGCAGTTACGCGGTGGGGACTGAAGCTTTCTTT.

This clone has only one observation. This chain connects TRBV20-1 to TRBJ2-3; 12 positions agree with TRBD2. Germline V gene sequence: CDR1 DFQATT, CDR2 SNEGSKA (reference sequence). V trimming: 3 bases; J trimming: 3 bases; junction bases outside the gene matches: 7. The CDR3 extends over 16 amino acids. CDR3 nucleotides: TGCAGTGCTAGTCCCCTAGCGGGGGGGGGTACAGATACGCAGTATTTT. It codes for CSASPLAGGGTDTQYF.

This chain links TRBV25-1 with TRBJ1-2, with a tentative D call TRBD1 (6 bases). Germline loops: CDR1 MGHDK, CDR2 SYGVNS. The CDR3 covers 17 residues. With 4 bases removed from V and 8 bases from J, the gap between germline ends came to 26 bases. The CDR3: CASSALSPEYGGQGYTF. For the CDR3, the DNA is TGTGCCAGCAGTGCACTTAGCCCGGAATACGGGGGGCAGGGCTACACCTTC.

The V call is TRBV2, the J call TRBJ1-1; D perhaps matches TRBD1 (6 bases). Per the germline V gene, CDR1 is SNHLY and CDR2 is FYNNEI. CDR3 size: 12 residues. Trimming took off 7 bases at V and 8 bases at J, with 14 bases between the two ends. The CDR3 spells CASNTGTREAFF. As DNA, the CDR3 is TGTGCCAGCAACACAGGGACGAGAGAAGCTTTCTTT.

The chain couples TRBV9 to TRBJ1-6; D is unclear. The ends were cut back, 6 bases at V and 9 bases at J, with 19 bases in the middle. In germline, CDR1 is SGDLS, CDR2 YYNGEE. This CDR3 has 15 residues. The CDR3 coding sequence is TGTGCCAGCAACGACTTGGACGGGTCTCTTTCACCCCTCCACTTT. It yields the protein CASNDLDGSLSPLHF.

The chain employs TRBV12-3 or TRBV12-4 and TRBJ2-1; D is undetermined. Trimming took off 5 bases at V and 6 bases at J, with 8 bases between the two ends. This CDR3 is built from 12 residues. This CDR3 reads CASSLVANEQFF. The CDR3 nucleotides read TGTGCCAGCAGTCTAGTGGCCAATGAGCAGTTCTTC.

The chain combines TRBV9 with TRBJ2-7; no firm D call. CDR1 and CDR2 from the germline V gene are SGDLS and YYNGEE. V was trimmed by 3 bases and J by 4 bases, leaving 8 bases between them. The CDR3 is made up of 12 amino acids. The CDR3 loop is CASSGGGYEQYF. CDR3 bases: TGTGCCAGCAGCGGGGGTGGTTACGAGCAGTACTTC.

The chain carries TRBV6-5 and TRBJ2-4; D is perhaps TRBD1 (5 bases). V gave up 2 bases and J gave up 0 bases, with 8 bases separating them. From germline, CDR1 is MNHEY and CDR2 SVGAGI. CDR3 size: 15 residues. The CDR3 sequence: CASSYRGPAKNIQYF. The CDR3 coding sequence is TGTGCCAGCAGTTACAGGGGCCCAGCCAAAAACATTCAGTACTTC.

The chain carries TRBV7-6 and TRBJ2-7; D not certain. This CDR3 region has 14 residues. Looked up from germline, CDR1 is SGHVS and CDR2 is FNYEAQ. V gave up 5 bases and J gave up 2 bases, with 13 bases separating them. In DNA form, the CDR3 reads TGTGCCAGCAGCCCTGGTTTAGACCCCTACGAGCAGTACTTC. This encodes CASSPGLDPYEQYF.

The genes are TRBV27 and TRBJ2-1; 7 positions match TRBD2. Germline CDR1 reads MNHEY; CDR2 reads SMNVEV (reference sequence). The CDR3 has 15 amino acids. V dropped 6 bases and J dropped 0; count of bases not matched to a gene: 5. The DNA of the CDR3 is TGTGCCAGCAGACCGACTAGCATCTCCTACAATGAGCAGTTCTTC. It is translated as CASRPTSISYNEQFF.

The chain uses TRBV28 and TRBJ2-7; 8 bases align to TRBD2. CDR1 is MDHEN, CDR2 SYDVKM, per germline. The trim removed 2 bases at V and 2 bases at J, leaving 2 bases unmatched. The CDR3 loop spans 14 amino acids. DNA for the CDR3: TGTGCCAGCAGTTTAGGCGGGAGGACCTACGAGCAGTACTTC. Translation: CASSLGGRTYEQYF.

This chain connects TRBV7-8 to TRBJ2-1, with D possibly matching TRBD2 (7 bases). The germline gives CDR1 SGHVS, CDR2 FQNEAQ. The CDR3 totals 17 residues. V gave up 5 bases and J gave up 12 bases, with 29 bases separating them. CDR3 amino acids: CASSPDRLGTTFGAQFF. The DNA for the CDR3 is TGTGCCAGCAGCCCAGACAGGCTCGGGACTACCTTTGGAGCGCAGTTCTTC.

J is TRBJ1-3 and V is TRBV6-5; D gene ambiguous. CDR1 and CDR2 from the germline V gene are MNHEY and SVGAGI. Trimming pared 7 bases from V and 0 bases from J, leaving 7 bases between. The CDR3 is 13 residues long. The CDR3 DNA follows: TGTGCCAGCAAACCAGACTCTGGAAACACCATATATTTT. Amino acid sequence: CASKPDSGNTIYF.

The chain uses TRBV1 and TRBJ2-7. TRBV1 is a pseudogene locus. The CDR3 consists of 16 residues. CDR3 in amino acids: CTSRTETRGRPYEQYF. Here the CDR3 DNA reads TGCACCAGCAGAACCGAGACTCGGGGCAGGCCATACGAGCAGTACTTC.

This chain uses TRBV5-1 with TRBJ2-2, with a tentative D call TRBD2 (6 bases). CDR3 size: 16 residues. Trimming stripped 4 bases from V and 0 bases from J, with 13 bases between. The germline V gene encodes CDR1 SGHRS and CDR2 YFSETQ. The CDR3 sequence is CASSPGLLANTGELFF. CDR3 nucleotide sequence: TGCGCCAGCAGCCCGGGACTCCTCGCGAACACCGGGGAGCTGTTTTTT.

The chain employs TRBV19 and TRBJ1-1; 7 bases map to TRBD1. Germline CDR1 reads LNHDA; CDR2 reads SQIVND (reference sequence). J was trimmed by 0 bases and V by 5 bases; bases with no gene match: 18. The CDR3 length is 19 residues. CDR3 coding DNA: TGTGCCAGTAGTCCTGGACCCCACACAGGGGTCCCCTTGAACACTGAAGCTTTCTTT. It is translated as CASSPGPHTGVPLNTEAFF.

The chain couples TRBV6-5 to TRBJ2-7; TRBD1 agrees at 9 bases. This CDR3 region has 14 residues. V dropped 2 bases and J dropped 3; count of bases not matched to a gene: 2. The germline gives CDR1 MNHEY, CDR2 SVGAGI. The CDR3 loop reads CASSYRQGGYEQYF. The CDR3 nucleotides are TGTGCCAGCAGTTACAGACAGGGGGGCTACGAGCAGTACTTC.

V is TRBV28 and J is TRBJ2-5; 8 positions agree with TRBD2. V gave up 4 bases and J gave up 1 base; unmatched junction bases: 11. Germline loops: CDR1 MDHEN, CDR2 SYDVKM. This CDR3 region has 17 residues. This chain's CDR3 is CASSSAQAGGSQETQYF. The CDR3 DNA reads TGTGCCAGCAGTTCAGCGCAGGCGGGGGGCAGCCAAGAGACCCAGTACTTC.

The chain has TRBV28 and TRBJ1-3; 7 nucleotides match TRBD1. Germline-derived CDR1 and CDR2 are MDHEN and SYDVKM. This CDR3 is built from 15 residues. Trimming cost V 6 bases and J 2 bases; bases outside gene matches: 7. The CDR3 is CASRGTGVAGNTIYF. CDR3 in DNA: TGTGCCAGCAGGGGTACAGGGGTGGCTGGAAACACCATATATTTT.

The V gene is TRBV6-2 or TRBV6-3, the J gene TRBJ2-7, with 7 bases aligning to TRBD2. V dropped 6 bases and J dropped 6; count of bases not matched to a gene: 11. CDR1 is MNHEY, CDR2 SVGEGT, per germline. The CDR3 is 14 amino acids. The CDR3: CASSTRAGEGEQYF. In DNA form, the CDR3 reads TGTGCCAGCAGCACCCGGGCGGGAGAGGGCGAGCAGTACTTC.

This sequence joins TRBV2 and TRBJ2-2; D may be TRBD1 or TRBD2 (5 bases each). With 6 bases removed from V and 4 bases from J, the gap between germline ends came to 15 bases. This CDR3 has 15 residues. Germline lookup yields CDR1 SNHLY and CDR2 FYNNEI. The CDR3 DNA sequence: TGTGCCAGCAGGGGGCGTACAGGAGGCACCGGGGAGCTGTTTTTT. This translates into CASRGRTGGTGELFF.

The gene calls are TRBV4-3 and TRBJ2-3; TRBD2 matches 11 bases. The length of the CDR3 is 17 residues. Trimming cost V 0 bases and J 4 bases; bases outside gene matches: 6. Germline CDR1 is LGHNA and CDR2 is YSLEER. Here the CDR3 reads CASSQDWASGRPDTQYF. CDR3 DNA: TGCGCCAGCAGCCAAGATTGGGCTAGCGGGAGGCCAGATACGCAGTATTTT.

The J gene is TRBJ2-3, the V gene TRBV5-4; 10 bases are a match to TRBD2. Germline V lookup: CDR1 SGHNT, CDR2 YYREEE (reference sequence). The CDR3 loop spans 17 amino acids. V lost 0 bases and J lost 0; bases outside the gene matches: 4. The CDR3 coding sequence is TGTGCCAGCAGCTTGGCGGCTAGCGGGGGAAGCACAGATACGCAGTATTTT. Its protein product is CASSLAASGGSTDTQYF. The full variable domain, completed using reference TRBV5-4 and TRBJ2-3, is ETGVTQSPTHLIKTRGQQVTLRCSSQSGHNTVSWYQQALGQGPQFIFQYYREEENGRGNFPPRFSGLQFPNYSSELNVNALELDDSALYLCASSLAASGGSTDTQYFGPGTRLTVL.

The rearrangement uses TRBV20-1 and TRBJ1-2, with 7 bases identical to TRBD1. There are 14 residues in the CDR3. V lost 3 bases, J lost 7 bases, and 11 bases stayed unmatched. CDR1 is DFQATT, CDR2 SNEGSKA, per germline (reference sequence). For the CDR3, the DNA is TGCAGTGCTAGTACGGGGGAGGGGGCAGGTGGCTACACCTTC. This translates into CSASTGEGAGGYTF.

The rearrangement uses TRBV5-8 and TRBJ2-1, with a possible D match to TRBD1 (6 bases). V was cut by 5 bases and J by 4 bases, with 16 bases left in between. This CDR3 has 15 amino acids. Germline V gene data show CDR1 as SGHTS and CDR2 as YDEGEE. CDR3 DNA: TGTGCCAGCAGTCAGGGGCGGACAGCGTACAATGAGCAGTTCTTC. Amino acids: CASSQGRTAYNEQFF. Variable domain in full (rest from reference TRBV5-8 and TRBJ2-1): EAGVTQSPTHLIKTRGQQATLRCSPISGHTSVYWYQQALGLGLQFLLWYDEGEERNRGNFPPRFSGRQFPNYSSELNVNALELEDSALYLCASSQGRTAYNEQFFGPGTRLTVL.

The CDR3 protein is CASSLGGRGSSEAFF. The DNA of the CDR3 is TGTGCCAGCAGCTTAGGTGGCAGGGGATCGAGTGAAGCTTTCTTT. The rearrangement uses TRBV7-8 and TRBJ1-1; TRBD1 might be the D (6 bases). Per germline, CDR1 SGHVS and CDR2 FQNEAQ. The V and J ends lost 1 base and 7 bases respectively, with 16 bases between them. The CDR3 runs 15 residues. Supplemented by reference TRBV7-8 and TRBJ1-1, the full variable domain reads GAGVSQSPRYKVAKRGQDVALRCDPISGHVSLFWYQQALGQGPEFLTYFQNEAQLDKSGLPSDRFFAERPEGSVSTLKIQRTQQEDSAVYLCASSLGGRGSSEAFFGQGTRLTVV.

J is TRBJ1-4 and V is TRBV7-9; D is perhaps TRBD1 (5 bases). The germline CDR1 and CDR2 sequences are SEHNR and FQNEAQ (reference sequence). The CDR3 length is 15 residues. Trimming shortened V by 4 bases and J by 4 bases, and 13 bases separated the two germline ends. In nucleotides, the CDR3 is TGTGCCAGCAGCTCCCCGGGACCGTATAATGAAAAACTGTTTTTT. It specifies CASSSPGPYNEKLFF.

As DNA, the CDR3 is TGCGCCAGCAGCCTACCGGGACCCAACACCGGGGAGCTGTTTTTT. This codes for CASSLPGPNTGELFF. The chain combines TRBV5-1 with TRBJ2-2, with D perhaps assigned TRBD1 or TRBD2 (5 bases each). The V gene lost 4 bases and the J gene lost 2 bases, with 12 bases spanning the gap. Germline loops: CDR1 SGHRS, CDR2 YFSETQ. This CDR3 contains 15 residues.

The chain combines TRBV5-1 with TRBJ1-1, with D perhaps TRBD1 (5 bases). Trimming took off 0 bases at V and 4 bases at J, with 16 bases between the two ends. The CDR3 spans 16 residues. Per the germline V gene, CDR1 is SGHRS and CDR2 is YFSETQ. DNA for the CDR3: TGCGCCAGCAGCTTGGGGGGAGGGGTAAGGGGCACTGAAGCTTTCTTT. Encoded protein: CASSLGGGVRGTEAFF.

The CDR3: CASSPEGNEQYF. The CDR3 bases are TGTGCCAGCTCACCGGAGGGAAACGAGCAGTACTTC. V and J are TRBV18 and TRBJ2-7; D possibly corresponds to TRBD2 (6 bases). Trimming removed 3 bases at V and 5 bases at J, with 8 bases between. Germline assignment: CDR1 KGHSH and CDR2 LQKENI. CDR3 length: 12 residues.

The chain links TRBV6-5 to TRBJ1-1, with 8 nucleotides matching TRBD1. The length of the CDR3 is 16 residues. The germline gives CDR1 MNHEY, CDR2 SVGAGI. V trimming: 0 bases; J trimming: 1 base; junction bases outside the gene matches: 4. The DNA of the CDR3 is TGTGCCAGCAGTTACTCGAAAGACAGGGGGAACACTGAAGCTTTCTTT. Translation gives CASSYSKDRGNTEAFF.